This note documents a single T cell receptor beta chain sequence. Its antigen is as yet unknown. The germline gives CDR1 SQVTM, CDR2 ANQGSEA. There are 11 residues in the CDR3. Trimming shortened V by 3 bases and J by 6 bases, and 8 bases separated the two germline ends. This specimen comes from a study of blood T cells in healthy people across ages. Study-wide findings and caveats: Age brought a roughly linear fall in TCR beta diversity measured per million T cells. Because sorting was not performed, PBMCs prevented conclusive naive versus antigen-experienced comparison.

Primers used in a second PCR of roughly 6 to 11 cycles were a sample-barcoded 5' primer and a J-beta primer mix. TCRdb reanalysed the 5' RACE reads using MiXCR and keeps one entry per CDR3 protein. The table lists about 730,000 distinct CDR3 sequences, about 40% of them singletons. The gene calls are TRBV29-1 and TRBJ1-2, with D perhaps matching TRBD1 (6 bases). The sequencing sample was made of blood. The receptor was isolated from a woman in her sixties or seventies in good health. The CDR3: CSVDGGHGYTF. CDR3 in DNA: TGCAGCGTTGATGGGGGGCATGGCTACACCTTC.